Here is one TCR beta chain with its context. Germline V gene sequence: CDR1 DFQATT, CDR2 SNEGSKA (reference sequence). The CDR3 has 11 amino acids. V lost 5 bases and J lost 6, with 11 bases in between. Here immunoSEQ multiplex PCR was the method, and the copy in TCRdb shows in-frame clones only, minus some. The table shows about 190,000 clones, with 70% to 85% occurring only once. The sample originates from a study of blood T cell repertoires in COVID-19. Looking at the study overall: Sites across the United States, Italy and Spain contributed samples from acute and convalescent COVID-19.

The TCR was taken from a man aged 45 to 65 who had recovered from COVID-19. The sample consisted of peripheral blood. This chain connects TRBV20-1 to TRBJ2-7; D is perhaps TRBD1 (6 bases). The CDR3 sequence is CSAHRDLEQYF. CDR3 coding DNA: TGCAGTGCTCACAGGGATCTCGAGCAGTACTTC.